The present entry profiles one TCR beta chain with its context. Authors' processing steps: Sequence data from immunoSEQ were junction-only and lacked quality scores; consequently, filtering differed. Repertoires were generated with immunoSEQ multiplex PCR, while TCRdb's copy carries only in-frame clones and drops some. V, J and clone size are taken as reported in that table, and D and trimming were inferred from the DNA itself. This table has about 490,000 clones, about 84% appearing once. Donors comprised only Caucasian adults living in Nashville, Tennessee. The data stem from a study of shared clonotypes between healthy human individuals. CDR3 size: 13 residues. V gave up 5 bases and J gave up 5 bases, with 12 bases separating them. Germline V gene lookup returns CDR1 MDHEN and CDR2 SYDVKM.

This TCR was sampled from a woman aged 40 to 50 in good health. Some clones in this sample may be carry-over from other donors' samples. The sequencing sample was made of PBMCs. The rearrangement joins TRBV28 to TRBJ2-5, with D possibly TRBD2 on 5 matching bases. Here the CDR3 reads CASSPPGVETQYF. CDR3 nucleotides: TGTGCCAGCAGTCCCCCCGGGGTTGAGACCCAGTACTTC.